A selection of T cell receptor beta chains follows, all from one sample in a study of CD8+CD57+ T cells in acquired aplastic anemia. TCRdb reanalysed the reads using MiXCR and keeps one entry per CDR3 protein. The sample includes 150,000 to 200,000 distinct CDR3 sequences, nearly 50% of them seen just once. Sequenced sample: sorted CD4+, CD8+, or CD8+CD57+ T cells (not recorded which) from PBMCs. Receptors originate from a human donor with aplastic anemia. CDR3s include the opening cysteine and the closing phenylalanine or tryptophan. The order of the fields is J gene, V gene, D gene, clone size, CDR3 protein, CDR3 DNA. D genes are given only for firm matches. Only some rows state a clone size, as once, few, many or a class for expanded clones.

>TRBJ2-1|TRBV5-1|NA|NA
CASSWEGDSYNEQFF
TGCGCCAGCAGCTGGGAGGGGGACAGTTATAATGAGCAGTTCTTC
>TRBJ2-5|TRBV7-7|NA|NA
CASTLLVGLGGETQYF
TGTGCTAGCACCTTACTCGTGGGGTTGGGTGGGGAGACCCAGTACTTC
>TRBJ2-7|TRBV2|NA|few
CASSPSPGNEQYF
TGTGCCAGCTCCCCCTCGCCAGGGAACGAGCAGTACTTC
>TRBJ2-1|TRBV29-1|NA|few
CSPEGLTNEQFF
TGCAGCCCTGAAGGGTTGACTAATGAGCAGTTCTTC
>TRBJ2-7|TRBV5-1|TRBD2|many
CASSLRTSDEQYF
TGCGCCAGCAGCTTGCGGACTAGCGACGAGCAGTACTTC
>TRBJ2-3|TRBV6-1|NA|NA
CASRPRQVTDTQYF
TGTGCCAGCAGGCCCCGGCAGGTCACAGATACGCAGTATTTT
>TRBJ1-2|TRBV6-5|NA|NA
CASGYATPRLGGYTF
TGTGCCAGCGGTTACGCGACCCCTCGGCTAGGTGGCTACACCTTC
>TRBJ1-2|TRBV19|NA|many
CASGTSPNYGYTF
TGTGCCAGTGGGACGAGTCCTAACTATGGCTACACCTTC
>TRBJ1-2|TRBV12-3/TRBV12-4|TRBD1|NA
CASRGQGNYGYTF
TGTGCCAGCAGAGGACAGGGGAACTATGGCTACACCTTC
>TRBJ1-2|TRBV5-6|NA|NA
CASSLGWGHTF
TGTGCCAGCAGCTTGGGGTGGGGCCACACCTTC
>TRBJ2-7|TRBV24-1|NA|few
CATSDGYEQYF
TGTGCCACCAGTGATGGCTACGAGCAGTACTTC
>TRBJ1-1|TRBV19|NA|NA
CASGIPRDANTEAFF
TGTGCCAGTGGTATCCCCCGGGATGCGAACACTGAAGCTTTCTTT
>TRBJ2-2|TRBV27|NA|NA
CASRAFGELFF
TGTGCCAGCAGGGCGTTCGGGGAGCTGTTTTTT
>TRBJ1-3|TRBV29-1|NA|few
CSVEVLSGNTIYF
TGCAGCGTTGAGGTTCTCTCTGGAAACACCATATATTTT
>TRBJ2-3|TRBV29-1|NA|few
CSVARADTQYF
TGCAGCGTTGCCAGGGCCGATACGCAGTATTTT
>TRBJ2-5|TRBV24-1|NA|once
CATGATGNYQETQYF
TGTGCCACCGGTGCGACGGGTAACTACCAAGAGACCCAGTACTTC
>TRBJ2-1|TRBV4-1|TRBD1|NA
CASSQPIRDRGSNEQFF
TGCGCCAGCAGCCAACCCATCCGGGACAGGGGTTCGAATGAGCAGTTCTTC
>TRBJ1-2|TRBV7-9|TRBD1|few
CASSFGQGINYGYTF
TGTGCCAGCAGCTTCGGACAGGGAATCAACTATGGCTACACCTTC
>TRBJ2-7|TRBV19|TRBD1|NA
CASSTSGTGSYEQYF
TGTGCCAGTTCTACATCCGGGACAGGGTCCTACGAGCAGTACTTC
>TRBJ1-3|TRBV12-3/TRBV12-4|NA|many
CASSRPGAHSGNTIYF
TGTGCCAGCAGTCGACCAGGGGCGCACTCTGGAAACACCATATATTTT
>TRBJ2-7|TRBV7-9|TRBD1|NA
CASSTDRGSSYEQYF
TGTGCCAGCAGCACGGACAGGGGAAGCTCCTACGAGCAGTACTTC
>TRBJ1-2|TRBV7-2|TRBD1|NA
CASSLGQFLDGYTF
TGTGCCAGCAGCTTGGGACAGTTCCTCGATGGCTACACCTTC
>TRBJ2-7|TRBV10-3|NA|NA
CAISERGGYGYEQYF
TGTGCCATCAGTGAGAGGGGGGGGTATGGCTACGAGCAGTACTTC
>TRBJ2-7|TRBV2|NA|NA
CASSDIRGGEQYF
TGTGCCAGCAGTGACATTAGGGGGGGCGAGCAGTACTTC
>TRBJ1-3|TRBV19|NA|NA
CASSRGFGSGNTIYF
TGTGCCAGTAGTAGAGGGTTCGGCTCTGGAAACACCATATATTTT
>TRBJ2-7|TRBV6-5|TRBD2|NA
CASSSQAGGYEQYF
TGTGCCAGCAGTTCCCAGGCGGGAGGCTACGAGCAGTACTTC
>TRBJ1-2|TRBV15|TRBD1|NA
CATSRVATGASNYGYTF
TGTGCCACCAGCAGAGTCGCGACAGGGGCTTCAAACTATGGCTACACCTTC
>TRBJ1-5|TRBV24-1|TRBD1|NA
CATRNHRGGRLPQHF
TGTGCCACCAGGAACCACAGGGGTGGCCGTCTGCCCCAGCATTTT
>TRBJ1-1|TRBV12-5|NA|NA
CASAPRRNTEAFF
TGTGCTAGTGCTCCTCGGAGGAACACTGAAGCTTTCTTT
>TRBJ1-1|TRBV12-3/TRBV12-4|NA|NA
CASRTPGVLAEAFF
TGTGCCAGCAGAACGCCGGGAGTATTAGCTGAAGCTTTCTTT
>TRBJ2-3|TRBV12-3/TRBV12-4|TRBD2|few
CASSFGTSGRTDTQYF
TGTGCCAGCAGTTTCGGGACTAGCGGGAGGACAGATACGCAGTATTTT
>TRBJ2-7|TRBV29-1|NA|NA
CSVESNYEQYF
TGCAGCGTTGAGTCCAACTACGAGCAGTACTTC
>TRBJ1-2|TRBV7-6|TRBD1|many
CASSSGQLNYGYTF
TGTGCCAGCAGCTCGGGACAGCTGAACTATGGCTACACCTTC
>TRBJ2-3|TRBV7-9|TRBD2|many
CASTTPLAGGWTDTQYF
TGTGCCAGCACCACCCCCCTAGCGGGAGGTTGGACAGATACGCAGTATTTT
>TRBJ2-2|TRBV13|NA|few
CASNEGANTGELFF
TGTGCCAGCAACGAGGGCGCGAACACCGGGGAGCTGTTTTTT
>TRBJ2-3|TRBV2|TRBD2|NA
CASPAPTSGEDTQYF
TGTGCCAGCCCCGCCCCAACTAGCGGGGAGGATACGCAGTATTTT
>TRBJ2-1|TRBV29-1|NA|many
CSVALALRDEQFF
TGCAGCGTTGCCCTGGCCTTGCGGGATGAGCAGTTCTTC
>TRBJ1-1|TRBV7-2|NA|NA
CASSLVLVGTEAFF
TGTGCCAGCAGCTTAGTGCTGGTGGGCACTGAAGCTTTCTTT
>TRBJ1-1|TRBV10-1|NA|NA
CASRGGRLINTEAFF
TGCGCCAGCAGGGGGGGGAGGCTAATCAACACTGAAGCTTTCTTT
>TRBJ1-5|TRBV5-5|TRBD1|NA
CASSGGDRWQPQHF
TGTGCCAGCAGCGGGGGGGACAGATGGCAGCCCCAGCATTTT
>TRBJ2-2|TRBV7-2|NA|many
CASSLRRGSGELFF
TGTGCCAGCAGCTTACGGCGCGGGTCCGGGGAGCTGTTTTTT
>TRBJ2-5|TRBV18|NA|many
CASSPPSQETQYF
TGTGCCAGCTCACCACCGTCCCAAGAGACCCAGTACTTC
>TRBJ2-2|TRBV6-1|TRBD1|few
CASTVKTGLAGELFF
TGTGCCAGCACCGTAAAGACAGGGTTAGCCGGGGAGCTGTTTTTT
>TRBJ2-5|TRBV25-1|NA|NA
CASSDWGAETQYF
TGTGCCAGCAGTGATTGGGGGGCAGAGACCCAGTACTTC
>TRBJ2-7|TRBV7-9|NA|NA
CASSLGDRTYYEQYF
TGTGCCAGCAGCTTAGGAGACAGGACTTACTACGAGCAGTACTTC
>TRBJ2-5|TRBV7-2|NA|many
CASSLGNRQETQYF
TGTGCCAGCAGCTTAGGGAATAGACAAGAGACCCAGTACTTC
>TRBJ1-2|TRBV19|TRBD1|many
CAWTTTPGGYGYTF
TGTGCCTGGACCACGACCCCAGGGGGCTATGGCTACACCTTC
>TRBJ2-1|TRBV6-1|NA|many
CASSRPNNEQFF
TGTGCCAGCAGTCGGCCGAACAATGAGCAGTTCTTC